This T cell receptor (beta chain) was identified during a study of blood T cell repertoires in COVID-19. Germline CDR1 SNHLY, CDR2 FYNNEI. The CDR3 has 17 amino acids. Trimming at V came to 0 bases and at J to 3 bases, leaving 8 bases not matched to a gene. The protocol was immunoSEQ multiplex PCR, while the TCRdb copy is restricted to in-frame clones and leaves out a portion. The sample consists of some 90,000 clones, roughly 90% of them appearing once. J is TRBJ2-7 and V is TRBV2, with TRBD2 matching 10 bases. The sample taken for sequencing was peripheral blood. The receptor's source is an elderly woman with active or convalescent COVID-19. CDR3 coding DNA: TGTGCCAGCAGTGAAGCGTTACTAGCGGGACATTACTACGAGCAGTACTTC. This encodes CASSEALLAGHYYEQYF.